The 5 T cell receptor beta chains below were found in one sample sequenced in a study of T cell responses to AZD1222 COVID-19 vaccine (dated by TCRdb to the early 2020s). Reading the label with the study, this specimen's time point is: about 28 days (+/-7) after the second vaccine dose. Library creation used the immunoSEQ multiplex PCR assay. TCRdb's version of the immuneACCESS table is confined to in-frame rearrangements and falls short of the full clone set. An unresolved V gene accounts for under half of the shortfall where checked; the remainder is of unknown origin. The table for this sample lists some 130,000 clones; roughly nine tenths of them were counted only once. The top ten clonotypes cover about 9.5% of the sample. The sequencing here drew on peripheral blood, taken 28 days after the second AZD1222 dose. Receptor source: an adult who received the AZD1222 COVID-19 vaccine.

The chain recombines TRBV27 with TRBJ2-5, with D possibly TRBD2 on 6 matching bases. Trimming cost V 8 bases and J 2 bases, with 12 bases left between them. Germline CDR1 MNHEY, CDR2 SMNVEV (reference sequence). The CDR3 covers 13 residues. CDR3 sequence (DNA): TGTGCCAGCGGTCACGGAGGGCAAGAGACCCAGTACTTC. Translation: CASGHGGQETQYF.

The V and J genes are TRBV9 and TRBJ2-2; 7 bases are a match to TRBD2. From germline, CDR1 is SGDLS and CDR2 YYNGEE. This CDR3 region has 15 residues. V lost 4 bases, J lost 2 bases, and 5 bases stayed unmatched. CDR3 region: CASSSRAGNTGELFF. CDR3 sequence (DNA): TGTGCCAGCAGCTCGCGAGCGGGAAACACCGGGGAGCTGTTTTTT.

The chain combines TRBV7-2 with TRBJ2-7; 8 positions agree with TRBD2. There are 15 residues in the CDR3. Germline V CDR1 and CDR2: SGHTA, FQGNSA. V was pared by 5 bases and J by 3 bases, with 9 bases of the junction left unmatched. CDR3: CASSQNSGVVYEQYF. The CDR3 DNA sequence: TGTGCCAGCAGCCAAAATAGCGGGGTTGTCTACGAGCAGTACTTC.

The chain combines TRBV7-3 with TRBJ2-3; D not resolved. This CDR3 has 12 residues. Between the trimmed V and J ends, which lost 5 bases and 5 bases, there was a span of 8 bases. Looked up from germline, CDR1 is SGHTA and CDR2 is FQGTGA. The CDR3 reads CASSQTRDTQYF. CDR3 DNA sequence: TGTGCCAGCAGCCAAACGAGAGATACGCAGTATTTT.

The sample holds one count of this clone. The rearrangement links TRBV7-3 to TRBJ1-6, with D possibly TRBD1 on 5 matching bases. Deletions cut 5 bases from V and 9 bases from J, with 14 bases between. The CDR3 spans 14 residues. Germline V lookup: CDR1 SGHTA, CDR2 FQGTGA. In nucleotides, the CDR3 is TGTGCCAGCAGCCCGGGGACCGGGCGTTCACCCCTCCACTTT. Its protein product is CASSPGTGRSPLHF.